The subject of this entry is one TCR beta chain. There is no known antigen for this receptor. There are no base qualities to consult, and no much larger clone falls within one base. Different DNA sequences within this sample yield the same CDR3. The sample originates from a study of cytomegalovirus exposure and HLA in healthy donors (dated by TCRdb to 2016 to 2017). As for the study more broadly: According to an earlier analysis of a few hundred of the donors, roughly 180 million T cells yielded 100 million or so unique TCR beta sequences and about 280 Gb of sequence data. An early release that covered roughly 600 HLA-typed donors contained approximately 320 gigabases of sequencing data and 65 million to 100 million unique TCR sequences. Of the roughly 400 genotyped donors, around 81% fell in the genetic ancestry cluster associated with self-reported Caucasian donors. The study was designed to test whether signatures of past pathogen exposure could be identified by cataloging public T cell receptors. The study used immunosequencing to profile the T cell repertoires of approximately 630 subjects and linked those repertoires to cytomegalovirus serostatus. Besides the first cohort of roughly 660 subjects, a separate validation cohort made up of over a hundred different subjects was used. The study combined high-throughput TCR immunosequencing, statistical association of individual TCRs with disease status, and machine learning to predict cytomegalovirus infection status. In a later analysis, previously published TCR beta repertoires from 666 donors were re-analyzed and high-resolution HLA genotyping was added so that TCR occurrence patterns could be studied. In the later analysis, no new phenotypic data were used to find candidate immune exposures; instead, reliance was placed on TCR beta sequences and their occurrence across donors. An earlier analysis of around 580 of the donors used high-throughput TCR beta sequencing to judge whether each TCR beta V gene segment behaved as functional or pseudogenic. Donor age, sex, ethnicity and CMV serostatus were collected together with the repertoire data. Genome-wide SNP genotypes for about 55% of the roughly 670 donors were used in a later genetic analysis, which treated that subset as a discovery cohort. All discovery cohort repertoires had been generated on a single sequencing platform. HLA typing covered class I and class II loci at four-digit resolution. The number of donors typed differed by locus, with 629-630 for A, B, C, DRB1 and DQB1, more than 500 for DQA1, over 600 for DPA1, and 450 to 480 for DPB1. Roughly five DR-DQ haplotypes were handled as single units for association and clustering, since linkage in the cohort was strong. Across about 370 genotyped donors of the cohort, an average of about 240,000 unique TCR beta nucleotide sequences per donor were sequenced, and 15% to 20% of those sequences were non-productive. What the work shows at the level of the full study, not this receptor alone: According to the authors, the approach could potentially be generalized to other disease states and immunological phenotypes. The 87-base-pair reads could not distinguish some IMGT-functional V segments, including TRBV6-2 and TRBV6-3, so those segments were excluded. For the cohort, immune exposure information was limited to CMV serostatus. The cohort was sequenced for TCR beta chains only, and without alpha or paired-chain data the features that could be detected were limited. In a later analysis, HLA-associated TCR beta chains showed more clonal expansion and lower generation probabilities than non-associated chains that were equally common. Presence/absence analyses assumed roughly uniform sequencing depth across donors, an assumption that may not hold. A later genetic analysis associated a missense DCLRE1C variant with V-gene and J-gene trimming of TCR beta chains, and an independent cohort replicated the association. Because HLA typing was missing for some donors at each locus, association tests included only the typed subset. In vitro tests confirmed that a few of the cytomegalovirus-associated TCR beta chains recognize cytomegalovirus antigens. The earlier analysis of a few hundred of the donors excluded roughly 16 rarely observed V segments, including chromosome 9 orphons, because counts were too low. A later analysis associated about 16,000 TCR beta sequences with specific HLA alleles at a false discovery rate of 0.05. In a later analysis, most CMV-associated TCR beta chains were found to appear HLA-restricted, with HLA associations seemingly driven largely by CMV exposure. In a later genetic analysis, fewer N-insertions in productive TCRs were reported among donors in an Asian-associated ancestry cluster than the roughly 640-donor mean. A total of some 180 TCR beta chains were listed by the study as associated with cytomegalovirus. Most TCR sequences were observed very rarely across donors, whereas some public TCRs were present in many individuals. When HLA alleles, especially DR and DQ, strongly co-occurred, TCR associations were difficult to assign to individual alleles. The classifier was reported to diagnose cytomegalovirus status with high specificity and sensitivity in both the original cohort and the validation cohort. A group of highly shared sequence variants was considered likely to be a technical artifact of the sequencing pipeline. Several of the top co-occurrence clusters appeared to be linked to parvovirus B19, influenza, CMV and Epstein-Barr virus, according to a later analysis. Correlated functional status among segregating V segments might reflect linkage disequilibrium, but an unknown experimental factor could not be ruled out. In an earlier analysis of several hundred of the donors, most TCR beta V segments were observed in productive rearrangements about 87% or about 30% of the time, broadly matching IMGT annotations. According to a later analysis, TCR association rates differed among HLA loci, with DRB1 alleles showing the most associated TCRs and HLA-C alleles showing the fewest. A further reported finding was that TCR beta sequences accurately predicted the HLA-A and HLA-B alleles for most subjects in the first cohort.

The cohort was made up of 500 to 800 healthy bone marrow donors. At the time of sampling, every cohort member was nominally healthy, though immune exposures that went unrecorded were likely present. The donor was CMV seronegative and was included in the group of a few hundred seronegative cohort members. Every donor gave a peripheral blood sample, and the peripheral blood mononuclear cells from that sample were used for TCR beta sequencing. The Qiagen DNeasy Blood Extraction Kit was used to extract genomic DNA from the blood cell samples. From the cysteine up to the phenylalanine, the CDR3 has a length of 14 residues. The only DNA kept is the CDR3, 42 bases in frame from the first base. CDR1 SQVTM and CDR2 ANQGSEA were looked up in the germline V gene. V gives up 6 bases and J gives up 2 bases, and the segment between their germline ends measures 14 bases. Library preparation was by the immunoSEQ multiplex PCR assay. For the multiplex PCR, a mixture combining 60 forward primers for TCR Vbeta segments and 13 reverse primers for TCR Jbeta segments was used. The CDR3 region of rearranged TCR beta genes was amplified from genomic DNA with a multiplex PCR assay. On the Illumina HiSeq System, the amplified TCR beta libraries were sequenced as 87-base-pair reads. On the study's bioinformatics: A later analysis tallied 80 million to 95 million unique TCR beta chains across the approximately 670 repertoires, and about 10 million of those chains were shared by two or more donors. A nearest-neighbor algorithm error-corrected the raw reads and collapsed the reads into unique sequences, merging closely related sequences to remove PCR and sequencing errors. To assign V, D and J gene segments, CDR3 sequences were aligned to IMGT reference sequences. For a sequence to be retained, a match of at least six nucleotides to both a V gene segment and a J gene segment was required. Rearrangements were called productive when the CDR3 lacked stop codons and stayed in frame with V and J; all others were non-productive. CDR3 was defined by IMGT convention, running from the second conserved V-encoded cysteine to the conserved J-encoded phenylalanine. In an earlier analysis of just under 600 of the donors, sequences lacking an unambiguous match to a single V gene segment were excluded. In an earlier analysis of several hundred of the donors, V segments were called functional above 56.7% productive rearrangements and were called segregating when the between-donor standard deviation exceeded 5%. A statistical classification framework was built to diagnose cytomegalovirus status from the catalog of TCR beta chain sequences. In a later analysis, V and J genes were assigned by comparing TCR nucleotide sequences against IMGT/GENE-DB human TR gene sequences. A later analysis assigned CDR3 sequences and most-parsimonious VDJ recombination scenarios with the TCRdist pipeline. In a later analysis, every TCR beta chain was defined by the combination of its CDR3 amino acid sequence and its V-gene family, and reads without a unique V-gene family were dropped. As a way to deal with suspected cross-contamination and a sequencing artifact, a later analysis dropped nearly 600 nucleotide sequences that were highly shared and had low generation probability. In a later analysis, a clonal expansion index for each public chain was calculated from normalized within-repertoire ranks of inferred template counts. In a later analysis, generation probabilities were computed using a VDJ recombination model fitted to out-of-frame rearrangements, and the results were checked against IGoR. In a later analysis, hypergeometric tests were used to score TCR-TCR, TCR-HLA and TCR-CMV co-occurrence, with a repertoire-size bias correction applied to TCR pairs. A later analysis estimated false discovery rates by permuting HLA or CMV assignments 20 times. A later analysis grouped co-occurring TCRs with DBSCAN, adding TCRdist sequence similarity when clustering within HLA-allele-positive subsets. For co-occurrence clustering, repertoires with fewer than 30,000 or more than 120,000 public chains were excluded, along with roughly 5 repertoires with anomalous nucleotide sharing. TCRdb mirrors the immuneACCESS table, restricted to in-frame sequences. Some clones are absent from its copies; in checked studies, under half trace to an unresolved V gene, and the reason for the others is unknown. V and J calls plus clone size are reproduced from that table; the DNA served to infer D and trimming. This sample lists 150,000 or so clones; approximately 79% were detected once. Roughly 0.69% of the sample comes from the top ten.

Sequencing used PBMCs. This receptor was identified in a male donor in good health and CMV-seronegative. The chain joins TRBV29-1 to TRBJ2-1; the best D guess is TRBD2, with 6 bases matching. The CDR3 reads CSVGDLITYNEQFF. The nucleotides read TGCAGCGTGGGGGACTTAATAACCTACAATGAGCAGTTCTTC.